This T cell receptor (beta chain) was documented in a study of blood T cell repertoires in COVID-19. At the level of the study: Samples representing acute and convalescent COVID-19 were sourced from the United States, Italy and Spain. Sources were T cells, B-cell-depleted T cells, or PBMCs; the material itself was cDNA or gDNA.

The length of the CDR3 is 14 residues. Germline V lookup: CDR1 SGHRS, CDR2 YFSETQ. Trimming pared 0 bases from V and 5 bases from J, leaving 11 bases between. In the study's own analysis: Scientists estimated how many nucleated cells there were by amplifying reference gene primers. Libraries were prepared by immunoSEQ multiplex PCR; TCRdb keeps only in-frame clonotypes and omits some of them. D and trimming come from the DNA, and the V and J calls and clone size come from that table. The data hold some 97,000 clones, with approximately 86% observed a single time. The source material was peripheral blood. The source of this sequence is a woman aged 60-75 years with acute or convalescent COVID-19. The chain couples TRBV5-1 to TRBJ1-2; D remains unclear. The CDR3 coding sequence is TGCGCCAGCAGCTTGGCCGGATCGGGATATGGCTACACCTTC. Translated, it gives CASSLAGSGYGYTF. Combining the CDR3 with reference TRBV5-1 and TRBJ1-2 gives the whole variable domain KAGVTQTPRYLIKTRGQQVTLSCSPISGHRSVSWYQQTPGQGLQFLFEYFSETQRNKGNFPGRFSGRQFSNSRSEMNVSTLELGDSALYLCASSLAGSGYGYTFGSGTRLTVV.